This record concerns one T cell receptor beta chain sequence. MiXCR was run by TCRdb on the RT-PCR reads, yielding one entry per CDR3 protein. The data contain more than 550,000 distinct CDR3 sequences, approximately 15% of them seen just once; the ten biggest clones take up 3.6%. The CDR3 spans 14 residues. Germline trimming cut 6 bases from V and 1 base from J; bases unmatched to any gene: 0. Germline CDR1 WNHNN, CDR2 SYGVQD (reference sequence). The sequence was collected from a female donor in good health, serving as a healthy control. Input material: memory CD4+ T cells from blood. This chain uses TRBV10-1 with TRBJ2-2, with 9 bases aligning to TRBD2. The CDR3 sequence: CASRTSGNTGELFF. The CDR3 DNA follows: TGCGCCAGCAGGACTAGCGGGAACACCGGGGAGCTGTTTTTT.